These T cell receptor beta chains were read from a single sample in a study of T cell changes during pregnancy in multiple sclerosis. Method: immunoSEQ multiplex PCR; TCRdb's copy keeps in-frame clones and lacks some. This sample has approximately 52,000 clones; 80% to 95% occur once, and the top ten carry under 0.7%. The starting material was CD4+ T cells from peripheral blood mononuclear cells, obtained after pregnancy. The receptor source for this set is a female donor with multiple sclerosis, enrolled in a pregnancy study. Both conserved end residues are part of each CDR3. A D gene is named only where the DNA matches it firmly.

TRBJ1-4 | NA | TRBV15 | CATSREGATNEKLFF | TGTGCCACCAGCAGAGAAGGAGCAACTAATGAAAAACTGTTTTTT
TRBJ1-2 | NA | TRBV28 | CASRSKLYGYTF | TGTGCCAGCAGGTCGAAACTCTATGGCTACACCTTC
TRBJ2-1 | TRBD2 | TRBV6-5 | CASSYGGRANNEQFF | TGTGCCAGCAGTTACGGCGGGAGGGCCAACAATGAGCAGTTCTTC
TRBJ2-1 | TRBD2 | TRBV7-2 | CASSLVAAGGPRGNEQFF | TGTGCCAGCAGCTTAGTTGCAGCGGGAGGGCCTCGGGGTAATGAGCAGTTCTTC
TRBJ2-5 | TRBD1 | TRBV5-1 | CASSLDAGGETQYF | TGCGCCAGCAGCTTGGATGCAGGGGGAGAGACCCAGTACTTC
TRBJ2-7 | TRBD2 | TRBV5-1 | CASSLGTSGRSYEQYF | TGCGCCAGCAGCTTGGGGACTAGCGGGAGATCCTACGAGCAGTACTTC
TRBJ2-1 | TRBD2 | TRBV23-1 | CASRTSGEDEQFF | TGCGCCAGCAGGACTAGCGGGGAGGATGAGCAGTTCTTC
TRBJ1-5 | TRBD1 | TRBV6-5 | CASSSGGYSNQPQHF | TGTGCCAGCAGTTCAGGGGGTTATAGCAATCAGCCCCAGCATTTT
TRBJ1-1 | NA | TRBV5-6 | CASSPDISTEAFF | TGTGCCAGCAGCCCCGACATCTCCACTGAAGCTTTCTTT
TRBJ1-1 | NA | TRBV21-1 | CASSNSRGGCTEAFF | TGTGCCAGCAGCAACTCCAGGGGTGGGTGCACTGAAGCTTTCTTT
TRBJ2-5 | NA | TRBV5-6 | CASSSTGLQETQYF | TGTGCCAGCAGCTCCACAGGTTTACAAGAGACCCAGTACTTC
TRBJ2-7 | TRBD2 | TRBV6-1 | CASSGTSGSYEQYF | TGTGCCAGCAGCGGGACTAGCGGGAGCTACGAGCAGTACTTC
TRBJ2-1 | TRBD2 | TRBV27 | CASSSLAGAENEQFF | TGTGCCAGCAGCTCACTAGCGGGGGCCGAAAATGAGCAGTTCTTC
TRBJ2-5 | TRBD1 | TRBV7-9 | CASSGTDQYF | TGTGCCAGCAGCGGGACAGACCAGTACTTC
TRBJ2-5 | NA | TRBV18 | CASSPPGGGRETQYF | TGTGCCAGCTCACCCCCGGGAGGGGGCCGGGAGACCCAGTACTTC
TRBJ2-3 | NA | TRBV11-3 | CASSLGGLDTDTQYF | TGTGCCAGCAGCTTAGGAGGTTTAGACACAGATACGCAGTATTTT
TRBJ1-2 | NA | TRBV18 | CASSPGPPPYGYTF | TGTGCCAGCTCACCAGGGCCACCACCCTATGGCTACACCTTC
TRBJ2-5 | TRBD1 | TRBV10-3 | CAISEGTGGKETQYF | TGTGCCATCAGTGAGGGGACAGGGGGCAAGGAGACCCAGTACTTC
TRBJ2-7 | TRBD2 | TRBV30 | CAWTLSGSRYEQYF | TGTGCCTGGACCCTTAGCGGGAGTAGGTACGAGCAGTACTTC
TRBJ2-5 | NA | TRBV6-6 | CASTLGGTQYF | TGTGCCAGCACCCTCGGGGGGACCCAGTACTTC
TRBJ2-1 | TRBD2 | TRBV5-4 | CASSLEGSGSYEQFF | TGTGCCAGCAGCTTGGAGGGTAGCGGGAGCTATGAGCAGTTCTTC
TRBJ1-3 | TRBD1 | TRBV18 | CASSTQTGAGNTIYF | TGTGCCAGCTCAACCCAGACAGGGGCTGGAAACACCATATATTTT
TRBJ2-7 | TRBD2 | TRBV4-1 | CASSQAPATSGRAAGPSEQYF | TGCGCCAGCAGCCAAGCCCCCGCGACTAGCGGGAGGGCCGCTGGGCCGTCCGAGCAGTACTTC
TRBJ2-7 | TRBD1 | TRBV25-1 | CASSAYRGQYEQYF | TGTGCCAGCAGTGCCTACAGGGGGCAATACGAGCAGTACTTC
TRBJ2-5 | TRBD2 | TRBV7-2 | CASSPGLAGPLETQYF | TGTGCCAGCAGCCCAGGACTAGCGGGACCCTTGGAGACCCAGTACTTC
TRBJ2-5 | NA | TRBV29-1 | CSVDRGVVETQYF | TGCAGCGTTGATCGGGGTGTGGTGGAGACCCAGTACTTC
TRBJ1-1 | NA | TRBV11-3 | CASSSLGSGDTEAFF | TGTGCCAGCAGCTCCCTTGGGTCAGGGGACACTGAAGCTTTCTTT
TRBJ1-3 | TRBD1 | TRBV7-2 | CASSGQGAGNTIYF | TGTGCCAGCAGCGGACAGGGCGCTGGAAACACCATATATTTT
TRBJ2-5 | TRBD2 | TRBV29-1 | CSGSLAGVGKETQYF | TGCAGCGGTTCACTAGCGGGAGTAGGAAAAGAGACCCAGTACTTC
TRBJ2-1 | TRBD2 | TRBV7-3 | CASSLASGTYNEQFF | TGTGCCAGCAGCTTAGCTAGCGGGACCTACAATGAGCAGTTCTTC